These 30 T cell receptor beta chains were sequenced from one sample in a study of kidney transplant recipient with SARS-CoV-2 infection (dated by TCRdb to the early 2020s). Instrument used: Illumina MiSeq. The raw public data were reprocessed by TCRdb itself: fastp quality trimming at Q25, MiXCR clonotype calling, in-frame beta chains only. Rows with one shared CDR3 protein collapse into an entry with the most common genes and DNA. This sample is represented by roughly 230,000 distinct CDR3 sequences; 25% to 30% of them were singletons. 6% to 8.5% of the sample goes to the ten largest clones. The intended sense of this specimen's time point label: pre-pandemic baseline sample and day 111 after first positive SARS-CoV-2 test. The specimen was a blood sample, collected at baseline and around day 120 from a kidney transplant recipient. The source is a male patient aged 25-45 years who had COVID-19 and was a kidney transplant recipient. Following a transplant, some T cells may be graft donor cells, not patient cells.

Many counts were recorded for this clonotype. The genes are TRBV11-2 and TRBJ2-5, with 10 bases matching TRBD2. The length of the CDR3 is 16 residues. V shed 5 bases and J 7 bases; nucleotides not matched to a gene: 13. The germline V gene has CDR1 SGHAT and CDR2 FQNNGV. CDR3 DNA sequence: TGTGCCAGCAGCCCTGGGATAGCGGGGGGCCCGGGGACCCAGTACTTC. Protein: CASSPGIAGGPGTQYF. Full variable domain (rest looked up from reference TRBV11-2 and TRBJ2-5): EAGVAQSPRYKIIEKRQSVAFWCNPISGHATLYWYQQILGQGPKLLIQFQNNGVVDDSQLPKDRFSAERLKGVDSTLKIQPAKLEDSAVYLCASSPGIAGGPGTQYFGPGTRLLVL.

Of note for this clonotype: A much larger clone lies one base from this, so it may be a read error. The J gene is TRBJ1-4, the V gene TRBV6-5, with TRBD1 identical over 7 bases. CDR3 length: 14 residues. Germline CDR1 reads MNHEY; CDR2 reads SVGAGI. The V gene end was trimmed by 10 bases and the J gene end by 8 bases; junction bases not matched to a gene: 13. The chain's CDR3 is CANSYGDSREKLFF. CDR3 bases: TGTGCCAACAGCTACGGGGACAGCCGAGAAAAACTGTTTTTT.

Ten or more counts support this clonotype. This rearrangement joins TRBV5-1 to TRBJ2-5, with 8 bases lining up with TRBD2. The junction had 8 bases not matched to a gene; V was cut back by 5 bases and J by 5 bases. This CDR3 comprises 14 residues. Germline V gene data show CDR1 as SGHRS and CDR2 as YFSETQ. Here the CDR3 DNA reads TGCGCCAGCAGGGCCCGGGAGGGAGGGGAGACCCAGTACTTC. Encoded protein: CASRAREGGETQYF.

This clonotype was found many times. The rearrangement links TRBV12-3 or TRBV12-4 to TRBJ2-1; D could derive from TRBD1 or TRBD2 (5 bases each). The CDR3 is made up of 15 amino acids. Trimming stripped 5 bases from V and 5 bases from J, with 16 bases between. CDR3 coding DNA: TGTGCCAGCAGTGCAGGGAGAACTTCCCACAATGAGCAGTTCTTC. This gives the protein CASSAGRTSHNEQFF.

About this clonotype itself: It may be a read error: a sequence one base away is much more abundant. The V and J genes are TRBV7-9 and TRBJ1-4; 11 nucleotides align to TRBD1. The CDR3 spans 15 residues. CDR1 SEHNR and CDR2 FQNEAQ come from the germline V gene (reference sequence). The CDR3 DNA sequence: TGTGCCAGCAGCTTATTGGGACAGGGGGATGAAAGACTGTTTTTT. Its protein product is CASSLLGQGDERLFF.

In this sample, this clonotype turned up many times. This sequence joins TRBV11-3 and TRBJ2-6; D unclear. Germline CDR1 SGHNT, CDR2 YENEEA. Deletions cut 5 bases from V and 4 bases from J, with 3 bases between. The CDR3 is 12 amino acids. This chain's CDR3 is CASSQGANVLTF. The CDR3 DNA follows: TGTGCCAGCAGCCAGGGGGCCAACGTCCTGACTTTC.

This clonotype was seen repeatedly, ten times or more. V and J are TRBV5-1 and TRBJ2-7; weak D call: TRBD1 (6 bases). Per the germline V gene, CDR1 is SGHRS and CDR2 is YFSETQ. There are 14 residues in the CDR3. Trimming removed 4 bases at V and 3 bases at J, with 14 bases between. CDR3 DNA sequence: TGCGCCAGCAGCCTCCGGACAGAAGGCTACGAGCAGTACTTC. Amino acid sequence: CASSLRTEGYEQYF.

This clonotype was found many times. This sequence joins TRBV20-1 and TRBJ1-5; D is ambiguous. Deletions cut 5 bases from V and 5 bases from J, with 16 bases between. CDR3 length: 14 residues. Germline V gives CDR1 DFQATT, CDR2 SNEGSKA (reference sequence). In nucleotides, the CDR3 is TGCAGTGCTTTGGGGTTAAGACGGGATCAGCCCCAGCATTTT. Protein: CSALGLRRDQPQHF.

This clonotype was recorded many times. The chain has TRBV12-3 or TRBV12-4 and TRBJ2-1; TRBD1 matches 7 bases. The CDR3 has 17 residues. With V trimmed by 2 bases and J by 0 bases, 7 bases remained unmatched. CDR3 DNA: TGTGCCAGCAGTTTATCAGGGGGAAGAAGCTCCTACAATGAGCAGTTCTTC. It is translated as CASSLSGGRSSYNEQFF.

This clonotype was observed a handful of times. The chain has TRBV19 and TRBJ2-3, with 7 nucleotides matching TRBD2. The junction had 4 bases not matched to a gene; V was cut back by 5 bases and J by 5 bases. The CDR3 has 13 residues. CDR1 LNHDA and CDR2 SQIVND come from the germline V gene (reference sequence). Written as DNA, the CDR3 is TGTGCCAGTAGTTTCGGGGAGGGAGATACGCAGTATTTT. It codes for CASSFGEGDTQYF.

This chain joins TRBV7-8 and TRBJ2-2, with 11 bases identical to TRBD1. The length of the CDR3 is 15 residues. Trimming took 5 bases from V and 7 from J; bases not matched to a gene: 6. Germline loops: CDR1 SGHVS, CDR2 FQNEAQ. This chain's CDR3 is CASSGQGAVGGELFF. The DNA for the CDR3 is TGTGCCAGCAGCGGACAGGGGGCAGTGGGCGGGGAGCTGTTTTTT.

About this clonotype: This sequence may be a read error, since a much larger clone differs from it by one base. The V gene is TRBV2, the J gene TRBJ2-7; D gene ambiguous. The germline V gene encodes CDR1 SNHLY and CDR2 FYNNEI. The CDR3 totals 12 residues. CDR3 nucleotide sequence: TGTGCCAGCGCTGCCTTCCCCTACGAGCAGCACTTC. Protein sequence: CASAAFPYEQHF. The variable domain in full, completed from reference TRBV2 and TRBJ2-7, reads EPEVTQTPSHQVTQMGQEVILRCVPISNHLYFYWYRQILGQKVEFLVSFYNNEISEKSEIFDDQFSVERPDGSNFTLKIRSTKLEDSAMYFCASAAFPYEQHFGPGTRLTVT.

This clonotype has at least ten counts. The gene calls are TRBV15 and TRBJ2-7; tentative D call: TRBD1 (6 bases). CDR1 and CDR2 from the germline V gene are LNHNV and YYDKDF (reference sequence). V was shortened by 5 bases and J by 0 bases, with 14 bases between the two germline ends. This CDR3 has 15 residues. CDR3 DNA sequence: TGTGCCACCAGCGGGACAAGCAGGGGCTCCTACGAGCAGTACTTC. It specifies CATSGTSRGSYEQYF.

This clonotype was observed a few times. J is TRBJ2-5 and V is TRBV20-1; the match to TRBD1 covers 9 bases. With 5 bases clipped from V and 5 bases from J, the junction kept 12 bases outside the gene matches. In germline, CDR1 is DFQATT, CDR2 SNEGSKA (reference sequence). The CDR3 covers 15 residues. The CDR3 spells CSALTGGAVMETQYF. The CDR3, as DNA: TGCAGTGCTCTAACAGGGGGCGCGGTTATGGAGACCCAGTACTTC.

This clonotype was detected many times. This chain uses TRBV6-5 with TRBJ1-5; D uncertain. The length of the CDR3 is 14 residues. Germline V gene data show CDR1 as MNHEY and CDR2 as SVGAGI. Deletions cut 5 bases from V and 7 bases from J, with 15 bases between. The CDR3 bases are TGTGCCAGCAGTGAGACCCAAATAAACCAGCCCCAGCATTTT. Protein sequence: CASSETQINQPQHF.

A note on this clonotype: A single base separates this from a much larger clone, so it may be a read error. J is TRBJ2-1 and V is TRBV9, with 9 bases lining up with TRBD2. From germline, CDR1 is SGDLS and CDR2 YYNGEE. This CDR3 contains 15 residues. The CDR3 spells CANSILAGSYNEQFF. CDR3 coding DNA: TGTGCCAACAGCATACTAGCGGGCTCCTACAATGAGCAGTTCTTC.

In regard to this clonotype: A much larger clone lies a single base off, so this may be a read error. The chain recombines TRBV7-9 with TRBJ2-1; weak D call: TRBD1 (5 bases). CDR1 is SEHNR and CDR2 is FQNEAQ in the germline V gene (reference sequence). There are 13 residues in the CDR3. The ends were cut back, 2 bases at V and 8 bases at J, with 10 bases in the middle. CDR3 nucleotides: TGTGCCAGCAGCTTATCGTGGGGCCATGAGCAGTTCTTC. Its protein is CASSLSWGHEQFF.

Notes on this clonotype: This may be a read error: a much more frequent sequence differs by one nucleotide. The chain is built from TRBV3-1 and TRBJ1-2; D is unclear. CDR3 length: 17 residues. Germline lookup yields CDR1 LGHDT and CDR2 YNNKEL (reference sequence). Trimming stripped 7 bases from V and 4 bases from J, with 25 bases between. CDR3 amino acids: CASILLSTLRKTYGYTF. As DNA, the CDR3 is TGTGCCAGCATCCTGCTATCCACCCTTCGAAAGACCTATGGCTACACCTTC.

This clonotype was recorded a few times. This chain links TRBV6-5 with TRBJ2-3; 15 nucleotides align to TRBD2. This CDR3 spans 18 amino acids. Germline lookup yields CDR1 MNHEY and CDR2 SVGAGI. Trimming cost V 2 bases and J 6 bases; bases outside gene matches: 9. The chain's CDR3 is CASSYGTVGLAGGDTQYF. CDR3 in DNA: TGTGCCAGCAGTTACGGGACGGTCGGACTAGCGGGAGGGGATACGCAGTATTTT.

The sample holds many counts of this clonotype. The gene calls are TRBV28 and TRBJ2-1, with TRBD2 identical over 10 bases. Germline values: CDR1 MDHEN, CDR2 SYDVKM. This CDR3 contains 13 residues. V shed 10 bases, J shed 7 bases, and the junction held 7 bases outside the gene matches. CDR3 protein: CATILAGENEQFF. CDR3 DNA sequence: TGTGCCACCATCCTAGCGGGAGAGAATGAGCAGTTCTTC.

This clonotype came up many times. This rearrangement joins TRBV2 to TRBJ2-7; tentative D call: TRBD2 (5 bases). The CDR3 covers 13 residues. Deletions cut 5 bases from V and 3 bases from J, with 11 bases between. The germline CDR1 and CDR2 sequences are SNHLY and FYNNEI. The CDR3 loop is CASSFGLIYEQYF. The CDR3 nucleotides are TGTGCCAGCAGTTTCGGACTTATCTACGAGCAGTACTTC.

This clonotype was detected ten times or more. The J gene is TRBJ2-5, the V gene TRBV7-2; 10 bases align to TRBD1. The CDR3 has 18 amino acids. V shed 3 bases and J 5 bases; nucleotides not matched to a gene: 15. The germline V gene encodes CDR1 SGHTA and CDR2 FQGNSA. The CDR3 protein is CASSLAPPDRGFVETQYF. Written as DNA, the CDR3 is TGTGCCAGCAGCTTGGCTCCTCCGGACAGGGGGTTTGTGGAGACCCAGTACTTC.

This clonotype has only a few counts. The chain carries TRBV6-5 and TRBJ2-5; 7 nucleotides match TRBD2. CDR1 and CDR2 from the germline V gene are MNHEY and SVGAGI. The J segment lost 2 bases and the V segment lost 7 bases, leaving 7 bases of the junction unmatched. The CDR3 loop spans 14 amino acids. CDR3: CASNSGGGQETQYF. CDR3 in DNA: TGTGCCAGCAATAGTGGGGGGGGTCAAGAGACCCAGTACTTC.

The chain employs TRBV5-1 and TRBJ2-2; perhaps TRBD1 as D (7 bases). This CDR3 is built from 15 residues. Germline loops: CDR1 SGHRS, CDR2 YFSETQ. V was shortened by 4 bases and J by 2 bases, with 12 bases between the two germline ends. The CDR3 coding sequence is TGCGCCAGCAGCCCCAGGGGGGCTAACACCGGGGAGCTGTTTTTT. Protein product: CASSPRGANTGELFF.

This chain connects TRBV8-2 to TRBJ2-6; the table's D call TRBD1 went unverified against the DNA. TRBV8-2 represents a pseudogene. The CDR3 consists of 17 residues. As DNA, the CDR3 is TGTGGCACGTCCTGTAGGATAACACAAAGTCGGGCCAACGTCCTGACTTTC. Translating gives CGTSCRITQSRANVLTF.

There are many counts of this clonotype. The rearrangement links TRBV5-3 to TRBJ2-7; weak D call: TRBD1 (6 bases). TRBV5-3 is assigned to the ORF class and has an uncertain function. The CDR3 runs to 15 residues. Trimming took off 0 bases at V and 0 bases at J, with 10 bases between the two ends. The CDR3 DNA follows: TGTGCCAGAAGCTTGGGGGGGCGGAGCTCCTACGAGCAGTACTTC. Protein sequence: CARSLGGRSSYEQYF.

The rearrangement links TRBV7-1 to TRBJ1-2; D may be TRBD1 (5 bases). TRBV7-1 is noted as an ORF with a role that remains uncertain. The length of the CDR3 is 17 residues. Trimming removed 5 bases from V and 4 bases from J, with 23 bases in between. This CDR3 reads CASSGASHEGRTYGYTF. The CDR3 DNA follows: TGTGCCAGCAGCGGGGCCTCTCACGAGGGAAGGACCTATGGCTACACCTTC.

As for this clonotype: This sequence may be a read error, since a much larger clone differs from it by one base. The V and J genes are TRBV2 and TRBJ1-1; D is unresolved. The CDR3 totals 12 residues. The germline CDR1 and CDR2 sequences are SNHLY and FYNNEI. CDR3: CASSVTVSEALF. CDR3 DNA: TGTGCCAGCAGTGTCACAGTCTCTGAAGCTTTGTTT.

In regard to this clonotype: A much larger clone sits a single nucleotide away, making a read error possible. V and J are TRBV7-9 and TRBJ1-1; the D gene is possibly TRBD1 (6 bases). This CDR3 spans 12 amino acids. V lost 4 bases and J lost 12, with 15 bases in between. The germline gives CDR1 SEHNR, CDR2 FQNEAQ (reference sequence). This CDR3 reads CASSSGDGETFF. The CDR3, as DNA: TGTGCCAGCAGCTCAGGGGACGGGGAGACTTTCTTT.

This clonotype was seen many times. CDR3 in amino acids: CASERQRVTEAFF. The CDR3 nucleotides read TGTGCCAGCGAACGGCAGAGAGTCACTGAAGCTTTCTTT. V usage is TRBV6-5 and J usage is TRBJ1-1, with D unresolved. Germline-derived CDR1 and CDR2 are MNHEY and SVGAGI. Between the trimmed V and J ends, which lost 8 bases and 4 bases, there was a span of 14 bases. There are 13 residues in the CDR3.